This T cell receptor (beta chain) is from a study of Ad26.COV2.S vaccination and SARS-CoV-2 variants. TCRdb's copy holds only in-frame clones and misses some; the assay was immunoSEQ multiplex PCR. The repertoire holds about 100,000 clones, with around 80% as singletons. This clone was seen only a few times. This CDR3 contains 14 residues. CDR1 LGHNT and CDR2 FRNRAP come from the germline V gene. The V and J ends lost 1 base and 6 bases respectively, with 9 bases between them. The starting material was peripheral blood, obtained after recovery from COVID-19. The chain links TRBV12-5 to TRBJ2-2; either TRBD1 or TRBD2 may fit D (6 bases each). The source is a human donor who had recovered from COVID-19. For the CDR3, the DNA is TGTGCTAGTGGTTTGGACAGGGAGGCCGGGGAGCTGTTTTTT. Translation: CASGLDREAGELFF.